This T cell receptor (beta chain) was obtained from a study of blood T cell repertoires in COVID-19 (dated by TCRdb to between 2020 and 2021). Study-level background: Collaborator samples came from the United States, Italy and Spain and covered acute and convalescent phases of COVID-19. HLA class I and class II types, where available, came from metadata supplied by the sample provider rather than from assay-based typing. The repertoires were released in a freely available public database meant as a resource for research on the immune response to SARS-CoV-2. The sample metadata nearly always contained a de-identified subject ID, COVID-19 status, age in years and sex. Samples were obtained from the ongoing ImmuneRACE study (first 160 participants) and from 1,200 or so subjects provided by 6 global collaborators. Deeply sampled blood TCRbeta repertoires from subjects exposed to, actively infected with, or recovered from COVID-19 were included in the dataset. The material from the prospective study consisted of cDNA or gDNA derived from T cells, B-cell-depleted T cells, or PBMCs. Study-wide findings and limitations: The quantity of clinical and demographic metadata differed by source and by participant and was supplied without curation.

Its CDR3 holds 13 amino acids, cysteine through phenylalanine. Only CDR3 DNA is held: 39 bases, read in frame from base 1. Trimming removed 7 bases from V and 2 bases from J, leaving 9 bases between the germline ends. CDR1 and CDR2 are read off the germline V gene as MNHEY and SVGAGI. The immunoSEQ Assay, a bias-controlled multiplex PCR, was used to amplify TCRbeta CDR3 regions from genomic DNA. For the original study's pipeline: The number of nucleated cells in each sample was estimated from the amplification of reference gene primers within the assay. To quantify the absolute abundance of each unique TCRbeta CDR3 rearrangement, sequence reads were collapsed and filtered. For each sample, productive Simpson clonality was calculated as the square root of Simpson's diversity index over productive rearrangements. In TCRdb, the immuneACCESS table is reduced to in-frame sequences with V and J assigned. These tables do not hold every clone; where another copy was compared, an unresolved V gene accounts for under half, and the others remain unexplained. V, J and clone size are those of that table, while D and trimming were read from the DNA. Recorded for this sample are 250,000 to 350,000 clones; approximately 85% of them occurred a single time. 0.7% to 1% of the sample is taken by the ten largest.

In Seattle, one collaborating source enrolled patients while the infection was active and tracked those patients longitudinally over the course of disease. Whole blood was collected in K2EDTA tubes by collaborating institutions according to the institutions' own protocols. Collaborator samples were shipped for TCRbeta analysis as frozen whole blood, isolated PBMCs, or DNA extracted from either sample type. Concerning this clone: Its specific antigen is unknown. No quality values exist for individual bases; no much larger clone is one base distant.

The specimen sequenced was peripheral blood. The receptor was isolated from a human donor with COVID-19, enrolled during active disease. The donor label of this sample is uncertain. In this chain, TRBV6-5 is recombined with TRBJ1-3; D gene: possibly TRBD1, on 6 matching bases. The nucleotide sequence is given as TGTGCCAGCACCGGGACAACTGGAAACACCATATATTTT. This yields the protein CASTGTTGNTIYF.